A single T cell receptor (beta chain) is shown here with its context. Antigen unknown. Germline and genes here are mouse. The CDR3 goes on 4 residues after the read ends, and that part is filled in from the germline J gene. The same CDR3 is also encoded by other DNA sequences in this sample. These data belong to a study of CD8+ T cells in alopecia areata. Study results and limitations: Lesional scalp, notably in alopecia totalis/universalis, had clonality above that of normal scalp. Besides other cells, scalp samples also yield sequences of resident alphabeta T cells from normal skin.

The CDR3 runs 14 residues. The J segment lost 0 bases and the V segment lost 0 bases, leaving 1 base of the junction unmatched. CDR1 and CDR2 (germline): GKSSPN, SITVG. Researchers sorted pooled cutaneous lymph node cells on the basis of CD4, CD8alpha, NKG2D, NKG2ACE and other markers. cDNA serving as the sequencing template came from extracted, reverse transcribed RNA. TCRdb's table, derived via immunoSEQ multiplex PCR, lists solely in-frame clones and lacks some. The data list 200,000 to 300,000 clones, none observed once; roughly 1.2% falls to the top ten. Material: CD4+ T cells sorted from a lymph node. This TCR came from a C3H/HeJ mouse with alopecia areata. The strain's MHC: H2-k. The chain uses TRBV31 and TRBJ1-2; 7 nucleotides match TRBD1. Incomplete CDR3 DNA: TGTGCCTGGAGTCTGGGACAGACAAACTCC. Translated, it gives CAWSLGQTNS. In full, the CDR3 is CAWSLGQTNSDYTF.